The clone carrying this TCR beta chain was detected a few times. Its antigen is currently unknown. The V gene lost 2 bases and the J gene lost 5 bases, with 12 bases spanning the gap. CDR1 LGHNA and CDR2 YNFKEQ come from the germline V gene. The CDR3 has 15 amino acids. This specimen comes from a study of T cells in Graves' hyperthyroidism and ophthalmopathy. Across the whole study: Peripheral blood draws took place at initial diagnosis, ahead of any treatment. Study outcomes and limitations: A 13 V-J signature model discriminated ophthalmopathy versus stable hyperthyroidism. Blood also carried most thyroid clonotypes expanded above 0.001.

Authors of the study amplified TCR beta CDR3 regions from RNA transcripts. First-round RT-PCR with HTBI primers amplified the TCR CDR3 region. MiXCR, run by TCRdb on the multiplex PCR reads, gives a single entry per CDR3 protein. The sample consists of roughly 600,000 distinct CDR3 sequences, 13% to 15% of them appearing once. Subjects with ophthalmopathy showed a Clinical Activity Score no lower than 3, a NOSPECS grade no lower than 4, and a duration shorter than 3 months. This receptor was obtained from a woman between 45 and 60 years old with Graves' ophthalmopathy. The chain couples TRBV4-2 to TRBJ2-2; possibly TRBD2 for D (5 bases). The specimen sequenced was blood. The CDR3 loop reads CASSQLFRDTGELFF. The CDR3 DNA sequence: TGTGCCAGCAGCCAACTGTTTCGGGATACCGGGGAGCTGTTTTTT.